This T cell receptor beta chain was identified during a study of blood T cell repertoires in COVID-19. Study-level background: From T cells, B-cell-depleted T cells, or PBMCs came the material, which was cDNA or gDNA.

V shed 6 bases and J 8 bases; nucleotides not matched to a gene: 9. The CDR3 consists of 14 residues. Germline CDR1 reads MNHEY; CDR2 reads SVGAGI. Data came from immunoSEQ multiplex PCR; TCRdb stores just in-frame clones and leaves some out. The profile shows about 220,000 clones, 65% to 90% of them singletons. Source material: peripheral blood. The chain recombines TRBV6-5 with TRBJ1-2; 10 positions agree with TRBD1. This sequence originates from a middle-aged man who had recovered from COVID-19. The CDR3 DNA sequence: TGTGCCAGCAGGGTAGTGACAGGGGGCAACGGCTACACCTTC. Protein sequence: CASRVVTGGNGYTF.